A selection of T cell receptor beta chains follows, all from one sample in a study of cytotoxic CD8 clonotypes in ibrutinib-treated CLL. TCRdb's copy holds only in-frame clones and misses some; the assay was immunoSEQ multiplex PCR. Of 100,000 to 150,000 clones detected, approximately 83% appear once; the ten largest clones hold about 2.1%. The material sequenced was PBMCs, taken after 24 months of ibrutinib treatment. Receptor source: a human donor with chronic lymphocytic leukemia. Both conserved end residues are part of each CDR3. The D gene is left open where the match is weak. Only some rows state a clone size, as once, few, many or a class for expanded clones.

j_call clone_size d_call v_call cdr3_aa cdr3_nt
TRBJ1-5 . . TRBV19 CASYSPGRSNQPQHF TGTGCCAGTTATAGCCCAGGTAGAAGCAATCAGCCCCAGCATTTT
TRBJ2-5 . TRBD2 TRBV7-8 CASSPGAGAQETQYF TGTGCCAGCAGCCCCGGAGCGGGGGCACAAGAGACCCAGTACTTC
TRBJ1-1 . . TRBV20-1 CSASPEAFF TGCAGTGCTAGTCCGGAAGCTTTCTTT
TRBJ2-4 once . TRBV19 CASSMSGRVAKNIQYF TGTGCCAGTAGTATGAGTGGTCGGGTAGCCAAAAACATTCAGTACTTC
TRBJ2-1 . . TRBV4-2 CASSQEGWEGARNEQFF TGTGCCAGCAGCCAAGAGGGGTGGGAGGGGGCAAGAAATGAGCAGTTCTTC
TRBJ1-6 . TRBD1 TRBV5-1 CASSLRGQWNSPLHF TGCGCCAGCAGCTTGAGGGGGCAGTGGAATTCACCCCTCCACTTT
TRBJ1-4 . . TRBV9 CASSVAHTAVEKLFF TGTGCCAGCAGCGTAGCACATACAGCCGTTGAAAAACTGTTTTTT
TRBJ2-3 . . TRBV5-8 CASSPDRRQYF TGTGCCAGCAGCCCGGACCGGAGGCAGTATTTT
TRBJ2-5 . . TRBV5-4 CASSSRGEETQYF TGTGCCAGCAGCTCTAGGGGGGAAGAGACCCAGTACTTC
TRBJ1-1 . TRBD1 TRBV28 CASSSLRDRVATEAFF TGTGCCAGCAGTTCACTACGGGACAGGGTGGCCACTGAAGCTTTCTTT
TRBJ1-2 once . TRBV5-1 CASSLEGDGYTF TGCGCCAGCAGCTTGGAAGGGGATGGCTACACCTTC